The T cell receptor beta chain under discussion was sequenced for a study of blood T cells in healthy people across ages. A J-beta primer mix and a sample-barcoded 5' primer were used in a second PCR of roughly 6 to 11 cycles. TCRdb reprocessed the 5' RACE reads via MiXCR and lists one record per CDR3 protein. The sample lists about 1 million distinct CDR3 sequences, more than 40% occurring once. The V segment lost 6 bases and the J segment 4 bases; nucleotides outside the gene matches: 9. This CDR3 has 14 amino acids. The germline V gene encodes CDR1 MNHEY and CDR2 SMNVEV (reference sequence). Staff drew around 10 milliliters of peripheral blood from each donor. This clonotype appeared a few times.

The V call is TRBV27, the J call TRBJ2-7, with 7 bases fitting TRBD2. This clonotype originated in a woman aged 55-75 years in good health. The sample consisted of blood. The DNA for the CDR3 is TGTGCCAGCAGCCGGGCGATGGGGGGGTACGAGCAGTACTTC. Its protein product is CASSRAMGGYEQYF.